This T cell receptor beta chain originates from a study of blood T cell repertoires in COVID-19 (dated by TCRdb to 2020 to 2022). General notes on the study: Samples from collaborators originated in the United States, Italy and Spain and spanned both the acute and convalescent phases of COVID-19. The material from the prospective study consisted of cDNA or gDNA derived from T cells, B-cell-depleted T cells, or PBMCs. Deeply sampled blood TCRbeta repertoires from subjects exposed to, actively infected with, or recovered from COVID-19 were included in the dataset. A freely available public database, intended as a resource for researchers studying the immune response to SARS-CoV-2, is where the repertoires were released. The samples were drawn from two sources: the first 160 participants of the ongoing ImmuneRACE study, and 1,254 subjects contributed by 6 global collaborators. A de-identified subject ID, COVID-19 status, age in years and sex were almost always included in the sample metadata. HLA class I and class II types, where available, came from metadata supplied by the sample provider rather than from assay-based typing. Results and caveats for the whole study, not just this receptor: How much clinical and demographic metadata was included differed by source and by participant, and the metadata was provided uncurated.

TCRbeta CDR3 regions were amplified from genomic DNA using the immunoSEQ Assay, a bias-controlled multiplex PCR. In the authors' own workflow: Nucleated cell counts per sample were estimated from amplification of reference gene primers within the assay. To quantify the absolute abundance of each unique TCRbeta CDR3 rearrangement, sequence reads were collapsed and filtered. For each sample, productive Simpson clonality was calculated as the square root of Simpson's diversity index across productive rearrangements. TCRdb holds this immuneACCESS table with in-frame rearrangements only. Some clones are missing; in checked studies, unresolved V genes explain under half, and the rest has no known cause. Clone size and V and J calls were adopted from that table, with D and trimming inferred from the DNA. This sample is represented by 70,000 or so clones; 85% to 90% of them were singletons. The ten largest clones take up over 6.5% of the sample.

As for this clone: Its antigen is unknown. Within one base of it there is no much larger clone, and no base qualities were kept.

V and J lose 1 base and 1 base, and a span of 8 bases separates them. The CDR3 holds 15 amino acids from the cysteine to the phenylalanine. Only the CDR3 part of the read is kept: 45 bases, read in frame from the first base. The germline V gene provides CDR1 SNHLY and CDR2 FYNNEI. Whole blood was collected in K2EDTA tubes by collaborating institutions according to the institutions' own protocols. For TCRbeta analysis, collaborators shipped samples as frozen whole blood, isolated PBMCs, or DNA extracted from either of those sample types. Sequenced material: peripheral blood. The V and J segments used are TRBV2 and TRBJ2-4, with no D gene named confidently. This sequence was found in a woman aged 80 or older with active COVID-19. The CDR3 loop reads CASSEGKAAKNIQYF. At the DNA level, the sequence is TGTGCCAGCAGTGAAGGGAAAGCGGCCAAAAACATTCAGTACTTC.